These 8 T cell receptor beta chains were all obtained from the same sample, sequenced in a study of OX40 agonist ivuxolimab in advanced cancers. Method: immunoSEQ multiplex PCR; TCRdb's copy keeps in-frame clones and lacks some. Found here are some 40,000 clones, around nine tenths of them singletons; the top ten hold 0.45% to 0.65%. Here the sequenced sample was CD4+ or CD8+ T cells sorted from blood, taken in a trial of the OX40 agonist ivuxolimab. The origin of the receptors is an adult with an advanced solid tumor such as melanoma, head and neck, liver or kidney cancer.

The V call is TRBV28, the J call TRBJ1-4, with unresolved D. Germline CDR1 reads MDHEN; CDR2 reads SYDVKM. The CDR3 is 12 residues long. The germline V and J ends were trimmed by 8 bases and 7 bases, with 11 bases remaining between them. The CDR3 DNA reads as TGTGCCAGCGGAGTCGGAGGTGAAAAACTGTTTTTT. The encoded protein is CASGVGGEKLFF.

This clone was picked up a small number of times. CDR3 nucleotide sequence: TGTGCCAGCAGTTCTACTCCGGAGGATGGCTACACCTTC. It encodes CASSSTPEDGYTF. This chain uses TRBV2 with TRBJ1-2, with no clear D. V was shortened by 5 bases and J by 6 bases, with 13 bases between the two germline ends. Per the germline V gene, CDR1 is SNHLY and CDR2 is FYNNEI. The CDR3 is 13 residues long.

V gene TRBV18 combines with J gene TRBJ2-7, with D hard to call. V was clipped by 3 bases and J by 2 bases, with 20 bases between them. Germline assignment: CDR1 KGHSH and CDR2 LQKENI. The CDR3 sequence is 17 residues long. The CDR3 loop is CASSPNPPTLIPYEQYF. The CDR3 coding sequence is TGTGCCAGCTCACCTAATCCCCCGACCCTCATACCCTACGAGCAGTACTTC.

The rearrangement links TRBV19 to TRBJ2-5; 7 bases line up with TRBD1. From germline, CDR1 is LNHDA and CDR2 SQIVND (reference sequence). The CDR3 runs 14 residues. J was trimmed by 5 bases and V by 6 bases; bases with no gene match: 9. The CDR3 DNA is TGTGCCAGTAGCAACAGGGGAGCGAGGGAGACCCAGTACTTC. Translated, it gives CASSNRGARETQYF.

The chain combines TRBV2 with TRBJ1-6, with 9 bases identical to TRBD1. This CDR3 region has 14 residues. J gave up 10 bases and V 7 bases, and 8 bases lay outside the gene matches. From germline, CDR1 is SNHLY and CDR2 FYNNEI. CDR3 protein: CASNTGGDRSPLHF. In DNA, the CDR3 is TGTGCCAGCAATACAGGGGGCGATCGGTCACCCCTCCACTTT.

The V call is TRBV12-5, the J call TRBJ1-5; no clear D gene. Germline CDR1 reads LGHNT; CDR2 reads FRNRAP. Trimming took 4 bases from V and 7 from J, leaving 8 bases between them. The CDR3 covers 12 residues. The CDR3 is CASGSTLQPQHF. CDR3 bases: TGTGCTAGTGGTTCGACTTTGCAGCCCCAGCATTTT.

The chain combines TRBV10-3 with TRBJ2-7, with D hard to call. The CDR3 totals 15 residues. Germline lookup yields CDR1 ENHRY and CDR2 SYGVKD. V lost 0 bases and J 1 base, leaving 10 bases between the germline ends. The CDR3 nucleotides are TGTGCCATCAGTGAGTCGGTGAGCCCATCCTACGAGCAGTACTTC. Residues: CAISESVSPSYEQYF.

The chain combines TRBV7-9 with TRBJ1-1; TRBD1 matches at 7 bases. V shed 5 bases, J shed 3 bases, and the junction held 9 bases outside the gene matches. CDR1 SEHNR and CDR2 FQNEAQ come from the germline V gene (reference sequence). This CDR3 has 15 amino acids. The CDR3 loop is CASSEQGREDTEAFF. The CDR3 DNA sequence: TGTGCCAGCAGCGAACAGGGGAGGGAGGACACTGAAGCTTTCTTT. Based on the CDR3 plus reference TRBV7-9 and TRBJ1-1, the full variable domain is DTGVSQNPRHKITKRGQNVTFRCDPISEHNRLYWYRQTLGQGPEFLTYFQNEAQLEKSRLLSDRFSAERPKGSFSTLEIQRTEQGDSAMYLCASSEQGREDTEAFFGQGTRLTVV.